This T cell receptor (beta chain) was identified during a study of shared clonotypes between healthy human individuals. CD45RO+ cells plus CCR7-negative CD45RA+ TemRA cells formed CD8 memory. Ten or more counts support this clone. V was cut by 8 bases and J by 5 bases, with 21 bases left in between. Germline CDR1 is LNHDA and CDR2 is SQIVND (reference sequence). The CDR3 is 15 amino acids. As originally analysed: For the immunoSEQ data, sequences were junction-only without quality scores, so filtering differed. Sequenced by immunoSEQ multiplex PCR; TCRdb stores in-frame clones only, minus some. From that table come the V and J calls and clone size; the DNA was used to work out D and trimming. Of under 120,000 clones listed, just over 65% are singletons.

The receptor's source is a woman aged 25-40 years in good health. Sequencing was performed on memory CD8+ T cells sorted from blood. Subset described: CD45RO+ cells pooled with CCR7-negative TemRA cells. V and J are TRBV19 and TRBJ2-5; perhaps TRBD1 as D (6 bases). The CDR3 spells CASGSIQGGVETQYF. In nucleotides, the CDR3 is TGTGCCAGTGGATCAATACAGGGTGGGGTGGAGACCCAGTACTTC.